This T cell receptor beta chain was captured by sequencing in a study of vaccination and CD4 T cells after COVID-19. For the study at large: The cells in question were stimulated using overlapping spike peptides derived from SARS-CoV-2, HCoV-NL63, HCoV-OC43 and HCoV-229E.

Cultured CD4+ T cell DNA underwent sequencing with the Oncomine TCR Beta short-read assay. TCRdb analysed the PCR reads with MiXCR anew, one entry per CDR3 protein. The sample lists roughly 15,000 distinct CDR3 sequences, under 60% occurring once. This CDR3 has 15 residues. Trimming left V 2 bases short and J 0 bases short, with 10 bases between. Germline V lookup: CDR1 SEHNR, CDR2 FQNEAQ (reference sequence). Time point specified: late sampling 161 to 241 days after vaccination in three convalescent patients. Treatment reported: approximately nine-day PBMC culture with coronavirus spike peptide pools or control peptides (ViraFEST assay). With more than eight days of culture completed, CD4+ T cells were isolated by negative selection. Regarding this clonotype: Its antigen is as yet unknown.

The chain couples TRBV7-9 to TRBJ2-5, with D perhaps matching TRBD1 or TRBD2 (6 bases each). This sample comprised CD4+ T cells from blood, cultured in vitro, obtained about 7 months after SARS-CoV-2 vaccination. The clonotype was recovered from a human donor who had recovered from COVID-19. The CDR3 coding sequence is TGTGCCAGCAGCTTATGGCGGGACAACCAAGAGACCCAGTACTTC. Protein product: CASSLWRDNQETQYF.